The 18 T cell receptor beta chains below were found in one sample sequenced in a study of OX40 agonist ivuxolimab in advanced cancers. Measured with immunoSEQ multiplex PCR; TCRdb has only the in-frame clones, and not every one. Of around 72,000 clones listed, about 89% are singletons. The material sequenced was CD4+ or CD8+ T cells sorted from blood, taken in a trial of the OX40 agonist ivuxolimab. These receptors were obtained from an adult with an advanced solid tumor such as melanoma, head and neck, liver or kidney cancer.

This CDR3 is CASSLVIGTGAYEQYF. CDR3 bases: TGTGCCAGCAGCTTAGTTATTGGGACAGGTGCCTACGAGCAGTACTTC. The rearrangement links TRBV11-2 to TRBJ2-7; 8 bases are a match to TRBD1. V lost 1 base, J lost 2 bases, and 7 bases stayed unmatched. CDR3 size: 16 residues. Germline CDR1 and CDR2: SGHAT and FQNNGV.

This chain joins TRBV5-8 and TRBJ2-2; 7 bases line up with TRBD2. The length of the CDR3 is 14 residues. Germline V gives CDR1 SGHTS, CDR2 YDEGEE. V shed 4 bases and J 5 bases; nucleotides not matched to a gene: 5. CDR3 in amino acids: CASSPWGGTGELFF. DNA for the CDR3: TGTGCCAGCAGCCCATGGGGGGGAACCGGGGAGCTGTTTTTT.

The CDR3 is CASSLIGSGTQYF. The CDR3 coding sequence is TGTGCCAGCAGCTTAATCGGGTCCGGGACCCAGTACTTC. The chain joins TRBV7-8 to TRBJ2-5; unclear D gene. Trimming shortened V by 2 bases and J by 7 bases, and 11 bases separated the two germline ends. The CDR3 runs 13 residues. Germline lookup yields CDR1 SGHVS and CDR2 FQNEAQ.

The V and J genes are TRBV28 and TRBJ1-2; 8 bases are a match to TRBD1. Trimming removed 4 bases from V and 4 bases from J; junction bases left unmatched: 8. The germline CDR1 and CDR2 sequences are MDHEN and SYDVKM. The CDR3 consists of 15 residues. The CDR3 DNA reads as TGTGCCAGCAGTTCCAGCGGACAGGGTATCTATGGCTACACCTTC. Protein: CASSSSGQGIYGYTF.

The V gene is TRBV16, the J gene TRBJ1-4, with 11 bases identical to TRBD1. Germline V gene sequence: CDR1 KGHSY, CDR2 FQNENV. Trimming cost V 4 bases and J 7 bases; bases outside gene matches: 5. This CDR3 is built from 15 residues. CDR3: CASSRGQGATEKLFF. Here the CDR3 DNA reads TGTGCCAGCAGCCGAGGACAGGGGGCGACTGAAAAACTGTTTTTT. The variable domain in full, with the rest retrieved from reference TRBV16 and TRBJ1-4, is GEEVAQTPKHLVRGEGQKAKLYCAPIKGHSYVFWYQQVLKNEFKFLISFQNENVFDETGMPKERFSAKCLPNSPCSLEIQATKLEDSAVYFCASSRGQGATEKLFFGSGTQLSVL.

This clone was observed a single time. The chain employs TRBV19 and TRBJ1-2, with TRBD1 as a possible D gene (5 bases). The ends were cut back, 4 bases at V and 4 bases at J, with 22 bases in the middle. This CDR3 comprises 17 residues. Germline V CDR1 and CDR2: LNHDA, SQIVND (reference sequence). The CDR3 region is CASSTRDVLRGLYGYTF. The CDR3 region has the DNA TGTGCCAGTAGTACCCGGGACGTCCTTAGGGGACTCTATGGCTACACCTTC. Full variable domain (outside the CDR3, taken from reference TRBV19 and TRBJ1-2): DGGITQSPKYLFRKEGQNVTLSCEQNLNHDAMYWYRQDPGQGLRLIYYSQIVNDFQKGDIAEGYSVSREKKESFPLTVTSAQKNPTAFYLCASSTRDVLRGLYGYTFGSGTRLTVV.

The rearrangement joins TRBV11-2 to TRBJ2-3; D tentatively reads TRBD1 or TRBD2 (6 bases each). The CDR3 totals 16 residues. The germline V gene encodes CDR1 SGHAT and CDR2 FQNNGV. Trimming shortened V by 2 bases and J by 0 bases, and 12 bases separated the two germline ends. The CDR3 region is CASSLRGVGSTDTQYF. Written as DNA, the CDR3 is TGTGCCAGCAGCTTAAGGGGGGTCGGAAGCACAGATACGCAGTATTTT. The entire variable domain, with the rest obtained from reference TRBV11-2 and TRBJ2-3, is as follows: EAGVAQSPRYKIIEKRQSVAFWCNPISGHATLYWYQQILGQGPKLLIQFQNNGVVDDSQLPKDRFSAERLKGVDSTLKIQPAKLEDSAVYLCASSLRGVGSTDTQYFGPGTRLTVL.

The rearrangement links TRBV7-2 to TRBJ1-4; 9 positions agree with TRBD1. This CDR3 spans 14 amino acids. Losses at the gene ends were 1 base for V and 8 bases for J; bases not matched to a gene: 2. Germline loops: CDR1 SGHTA, CDR2 FQGNSA. The CDR3 loop is CASSLDRGREKLFF. In nucleotides, the CDR3 is TGTGCCAGCAGCTTAGACAGGGGGCGGGAAAAACTGTTTTTT. The full variable domain, with the rest looked up from reference TRBV7-2 and TRBJ1-4, is GAGVSQSPSNKVTEKGKDVELRCDPISGHTALYWYRQSLGQGLEFLIYFQGNSAPDKSGLPSDRFSAERTGGSVSTLTIQRTQQEDSAVYLCASSLDRGREKLFFGSGTQLSVL.

V and J are TRBV19 and TRBJ2-5; 8 nucleotides line up with TRBD1. V trimming: 4 bases; J trimming: 3 bases; junction bases outside the gene matches: 4. The CDR3 totals 14 residues. Germline CDR1 reads LNHDA; CDR2 reads SQIVND (reference sequence). The CDR3 nucleotides are TGTGCCAGTAGTACGTCGACAGGGGAAGAGACCCAGTACTTC. Its protein is CASSTSTGEETQYF.

The chain employs TRBV28 and TRBJ2-1, with TRBD2 matching over 12 bases. V was clipped by 3 bases and J by 6 bases; unmatched bases: 6. This CDR3 has 16 amino acids. Germline CDR1 is MDHEN and CDR2 is SYDVKM. The CDR3 bases are TGTGCCAGCAGTTTCGGATCTAGCGGGAGGGCCAATGAGCAGTTCTTC. It is translated as CASSFGSSGRANEQFF.

V and J are TRBV19 and TRBJ1-2; D gene ambiguous. V lost 0 bases to trimming and J lost 0 bases, with 5 bases between them. Per the germline V gene, CDR1 is LNHDA and CDR2 is SQIVND (reference sequence). The CDR3 consists of 14 residues. CDR3 loop: CASSIEKTNYGYTF. CDR3 nucleotides: TGTGCCAGTAGTATAGAGAAGACTAACTATGGCTACACCTTC.

This clone was recorded only once. The chain links TRBV19 to TRBJ2-1; TRBD2 is a possible D gene (6 bases). The germline V gene encodes CDR1 LNHDA and CDR2 SQIVND (reference sequence). The V and J ends lost 3 bases and 4 bases respectively, with 19 bases between them. The CDR3 runs to 17 residues. The CDR3 DNA reads TGTGCCAGTAGTATTATAGGTAGGACTATCAATTACAATGAGCAGTTCTTC. Encoded protein: CASSIIGRTINYNEQFF.

On this clone itself: One end of the junction fails to match germline, which may point to a read error. The chain recombines TRBV19 with TRBJ2-5, with 7 bases lining up with TRBD1. The CDR3 length is 11 residues. Germline V gene lookup returns CDR1 LNHDA and CDR2 SQIVND (reference sequence). The DNA for the CDR3 is TGTGCCAGTGGGACAGAAGAAACCCAGTACTTC. Translating it yields CASGTEETQYF.

The chain has TRBV6-5 and TRBJ2-7; D remains unclear. V was clipped by 6 bases and J by 4 bases, with 13 bases between them. The CDR3 has 13 residues. Germline CDR1 and CDR2: MNHEY and SVGAGI. In DNA, the CDR3 is TGTGCCAGCAGCTCCGCTCTTGGGTACGAGCAGTACTTC. It yields the protein CASSSALGYEQYF.

The genes are TRBV10-1 and TRBJ2-2, with 7 bases that match TRBD2. The CDR3 is made up of 14 amino acids. Germline CDR1 is WNHNN and CDR2 is SYGVQD (reference sequence). The V segment lost 6 bases and the J segment 1 base; nucleotides outside the gene matches: 2. CDR3 amino acids: CASRASGNTGELFF. CDR3 DNA sequence: TGCGCCAGCAGGGCTAGCGGGAACACCGGGGAGCTGTTTTTT.

This sequence joins TRBV4-1 and TRBJ2-2; D is ambiguous. Per germline, CDR1 MGHRA and CDR2 YSYEKL. V lost 0 bases and J lost 0, with 17 bases in between. This CDR3 is built from 19 residues. The CDR3 sequence is CASSQDQSRLNSNTGELFF. CDR3 DNA sequence: TGCGCCAGCAGCCAAGATCAATCGCGCCTAAATTCGAACACCGGGGAGCTGTTTTTT.

The chain has TRBV28 and TRBJ1-2; D possibly corresponds to TRBD1 (5 bases). The CDR3 length is 16 residues. The germline V gene has CDR1 MDHEN and CDR2 SYDVKM. The V end lost 3 bases, the J end lost 0 bases, and 14 bases lay between the germline ends. CDR3: CASSFPGSRANYGYTF. For the CDR3, the DNA is TGTGCCAGCAGTTTCCCAGGGAGTAGGGCTAACTATGGCTACACCTTC.

This chain connects TRBV6-5 to TRBJ2-1, with TRBD2 matching over 12 bases. Germline values: CDR1 MNHEY, CDR2 SVGAGI. The trim removed 5 bases at V and 10 bases at J, leaving 6 bases unmatched. The CDR3 length is 14 residues. CDR3 nucleotides: TGTGCCAGCAGTAGACTAGCGGGAGTACAAGAGCAGTTCTTC. Its translation is CASSRLAGVQEQFF.